A selection of T cell receptor beta chains follows, all from one sample in a study of blood T cell repertoires in COVID-19. Assay: immunoSEQ multiplex PCR; the TCRdb copy retains only in-frame clones and omits some. This table holds about 240,000 clones, around 86% found once. Sequenced input: peripheral blood. The receptor source for this set is a woman between 25 and 40 years old who had recovered from COVID-19. Both conserved end residues are part of each CDR3. The D gene is left open where the match is weak. Only some rows state a clone size, as once, few, many or a class for expanded clones.

j_call v_call d_call clone_size cdr3_nt cdr3_aa
TRBJ2-7 TRBV4-1 TRBD1 many TGCGCCAGCAGCCAAGACCGACAGGGCCCCTACTACGAGCAGTACTTC CASSQDRQGPYYEQYF
TRBJ2-7 TRBV6-5 . . TGTGCCAGTAAAGCGGCGGGGGCGAGCTCCTACGAGCAGTACTTC CASKAAGASSYEQYF
TRBJ1-1 TRBV7-9 TRBD1 . TGTGCCAGCAGCTTAGAACAGGGGTACACTGAAGCTTTCTTT CASSLEQGYTEAFF
TRBJ1-1 TRBV6-1 TRBD1 . TGTGCCAGCAGTGAGACAGGGGGCCAGAGCACTGAAGCTTTCTTT CASSETGGQSTEAFF
TRBJ2-7 TRBV18 . . TGTGCCAGCTCACCCCCCTACAGCTACGAGCAGTACTTC CASSPPYSYEQYF
TRBJ2-3 TRBV5-4 . . TGTGCCAGCAGCCCAACAGATGGAACAGATACGCAGTATTTT CASSPTDGTDTQYF
TRBJ2-1 TRBV28 TRBD2 . TGTGCCAGCAGTTCAGACCCCTTCGGGGGGGGGCTGCGCGATGAGCAGTTCTTC CASSSDPFGGGLRDEQFF
TRBJ1-1 TRBV7-9 . . TGTGCCAGCAGTTCGGCGGTGGTAGCTGAAGCTTTCTTT CASSSAVVAEAFF
TRBJ2-1 TRBV27 . . TGTGCCAGCAGTTTAATGGGGGAGGTGACCTACAATGAGCAGTTCTTC CASSLMGEVTYNEQFF
TRBJ2-1 TRBV27 . . TGTGCCAGCAGTTTGGGTCCTCTAGTCAATGAGCAGTTCTTC CASSLGPLVNEQFF
TRBJ2-7 TRBV13 TRBD1 . TGTGCCAGCAGCGCCTCCGGACAGGGGCCCTACGAGCAGTACTTC CASSASGQGPYEQYF
TRBJ2-1 TRBV4-1 TRBD2 once TGCGCCAGCAGCCAGGAACCGGGACTAGCGGGGGGGCGGCAGTTCTTC CASSQEPGLAGGRQFF
TRBJ1-1 TRBV30 . . TGTGCCTGGAGTCCCGGGGTGAACACTGAAGCTTTCTTT CAWSPGVNTEAFF
TRBJ2-1 TRBV5-1 . . TGCGCCAGCAGCTGGAGGGGGCTGGGGGACAATGAGCAGTTCTTC CASSWRGLGDNEQFF
TRBJ2-5 TRBV2 TRBD1 . TGTGCCAACAACCGGGACAGGGCCCAAGAGACCCAGTACTTC CANNRDRAQETQYF
TRBJ1-6 TRBV5-1 . . TGCGCCAGCAGCTTGGAGAGCATTTCGGGTAATTCACCCCTCCACTTT CASSLESISGNSPLHF
TRBJ2-5 TRBV10-3 TRBD2 once TGTGCCATCGGGACTAGCGGAGAGACCCAGTACTTC CAIGTSGETQYF
TRBJ1-2 TRBV13 TRBD1 . TGTGCCAGCAGCCCGACAGGGAATAACTATGGCTACACCTTC CASSPTGNNYGYTF
TRBJ1-6 TRBV5-6 . once TGTGCCAGCAGCTTGTTAGCAGAGATTTCCCCCCTCCACTTT CASSLLAEISPLHF
TRBJ1-4 TRBV4-1 . . TGCGCCAGCAGCCAGGTCATAGTACTACAGGGTGGTGAAAAACTGTTTTTT CASSQVIVLQGGEKLFF
TRBJ2-2 TRBV6-7 TRBD2 . TGTGCCAGCAGTTACCATGTAGCGGGGGACCACACCGGGGAGCTGTTTTTT CASSYHVAGDHTGELFF
TRBJ2-1 TRBV18 TRBD2 . TGTGCCAGCTCACCACCGGAACTAGCGAGCATCGATGAGCAGTTCTTC CASSPPELASIDEQFF
TRBJ2-2 TRBV4-1 . few TGCGCCAGCAGCCATGGGGCGGCCACCGGGGAGCTGTTTTTT CASSHGAATGELFF
TRBJ1-1 TRBV5-1 . . TGCGCCAGCAGTTATCAGGGTTCTGAAGCTTTCTTT CASSYQGSEAFF
TRBJ2-1 TRBV7-7 TRBD2 . TGTGCCAGCAGCAAACTAGCGGGGGGTAGGGATGAGCAGTTCTTC CASSKLAGGRDEQFF
TRBJ2-7 TRBV2 TRBD2 . TGTGCCAGCAGTGAAGCTAGGGGAGGGCCCAACGAGCAGTACTTC CASSEARGGPNEQYF
TRBJ1-1 TRBV29-1 . . TGCAGCGTTGAAGATTTTTGGGGACAAACTGAAGCTTTCTTT CSVEDFWGQTEAFF
TRBJ2-3 TRBV2 . . TGTGCCAGCAGTGCTCGGGTCGGGTTCTTCACAGATACGCAGTATTTT CASSARVGFFTDTQYF
TRBJ2-5 TRBV2 TRBD2 . TGTGCCAGCACAGTTGGCGGGGGGGCACTAGAGACCCAGTACTTC CASTVGGGALETQYF
TRBJ2-7 TRBV7-9 TRBD2 . TGTGCCAGCAGCCTAGAAGGGAGGGGCGAGCAGTACTTC CASSLEGRGEQYF
TRBJ2-7 TRBV6-4 TRBD1 . TGTGCCAGCAGGGGGACAGGGGCACCGTACGAGCAGTACTTC CASRGTGAPYEQYF
TRBJ1-6 TRBV5-4 TRBD1 . TGTGCCAGCAGCACCGACAGGGGCGACTCACCCCTCCACTTT CASSTDRGDSPLHF
TRBJ1-1 TRBV5-8 . . TGTGCCAGCAACCTTCTAGGAATGAACACTGAAGCTTTCTTT CASNLLGMNTEAFF
TRBJ1-1 TRBV18 . . TGTGCCAGCTCACCACGGGTACAGCCCCGGGAGAACACTGAAGCTTTCTTT CASSPRVQPRENTEAFF
TRBJ2-7 TRBV4-1 TRBD2 . TGCGCCAGCAGCCGGGACTACCTGAACGAGCAGTACTTC CASSRDYLNEQYF
TRBJ1-1 TRBV6-5 . . TGTGCCAGCAGCTATTACCCGAACACTGAAGCTTTCTTT CASSYYPNTEAFF
TRBJ2-1 TRBV6-5 . . TGTGCCAGCACCCAAAGCCCCTGGAATGAGCAGTTCTTC CASTQSPWNEQFF
TRBJ1-1 TRBV7-2 TRBD1 . TGTGCCAGCAGCCCTCTTCGACAGGGATGGGTGAACACTGAAGCTTTCTTT CASSPLRQGWVNTEAFF
TRBJ1-3 TRBV9 . . TGTGCCAGCAGCGTCGCGGCCGGGGGTTCTGGAAACACCATATATTTT CASSVAAGGSGNTIYF
TRBJ2-1 TRBV7-7 TRBD2 . TGTGCCAGCAGCTTAGATGGCGGGGGGGCGGCCAATGAGCAGTTCTTC CASSLDGGGAANEQFF
TRBJ1-2 TRBV29-1 . . TGCAGCGTTGAACAGGGGTCCTACTATGGCTACACCTTC CSVEQGSYYGYTF
TRBJ2-2 TRBV4-2 TRBD2 . TGTGCCAGCAGCCAAGGGGCGGGGGGCCTCACCGGGGAGCTGTTTTTT CASSQGAGGLTGELFF
TRBJ2-5 TRBV7-3 TRBD2 . TGTGCCAGCAGTTCGTTCGGGACTAGCGGGGATGAGGGGACCCAGTACTTC CASSSFGTSGDEGTQYF
TRBJ2-7 TRBV19 . . TGTGCCAGTAGTCCGTGGGGGCAGGGATCCTACGAGCAGTACTTC CASSPWGQGSYEQYF
TRBJ2-3 TRBV11-2 TRBD2 . TGTGCCAGCAGCTTAAGACTAGCGGGCACAGATACGCAGTATTTT CASSLRLAGTDTQYF
TRBJ1-4 TRBV18 . . TGTGCCAGCTCACCAGGGCTAAATGAAAAACTGTTTTTT CASSPGLNEKLFF
TRBJ2-7 TRBV6-5 . . TGTGCCAGCAGTTACTCTGTCAGCTCCTACGAGCAGTACTTC CASSYSVSSYEQYF
TRBJ1-5 TRBV2 . . TGTGCCAGCAGCCAGGGCCCTCAGCCCCAGCATTTT CASSQGPQPQHF
TRBJ2-3 TRBV19 . . TGTGCCAGTAGTTTGTTGCTTCAGAAACGGGGAGATACGCAGTATTTT CASSLLLQKRGDTQYF
TRBJ2-2 TRBV28 . . TGTGCCAGCAGTTTGGCAATCACCGGGGAGCTGTTTTTT CASSLAITGELFF
TRBJ1-1 TRBV6-5 TRBD1 once TGTGCCAGCAGTTACACCCGGACAGGGATGACTGAAGCTTTCTTT CASSYTRTGMTEAFF
TRBJ2-6 TRBV3-1/TRBV3-2 . . TGTGCCAGCAGCCAAGGCCTCAGGGGGGCCCTCTCTGGGGCCAACGTCCTGACTTTC CASSQGLRGALSGANVLTF